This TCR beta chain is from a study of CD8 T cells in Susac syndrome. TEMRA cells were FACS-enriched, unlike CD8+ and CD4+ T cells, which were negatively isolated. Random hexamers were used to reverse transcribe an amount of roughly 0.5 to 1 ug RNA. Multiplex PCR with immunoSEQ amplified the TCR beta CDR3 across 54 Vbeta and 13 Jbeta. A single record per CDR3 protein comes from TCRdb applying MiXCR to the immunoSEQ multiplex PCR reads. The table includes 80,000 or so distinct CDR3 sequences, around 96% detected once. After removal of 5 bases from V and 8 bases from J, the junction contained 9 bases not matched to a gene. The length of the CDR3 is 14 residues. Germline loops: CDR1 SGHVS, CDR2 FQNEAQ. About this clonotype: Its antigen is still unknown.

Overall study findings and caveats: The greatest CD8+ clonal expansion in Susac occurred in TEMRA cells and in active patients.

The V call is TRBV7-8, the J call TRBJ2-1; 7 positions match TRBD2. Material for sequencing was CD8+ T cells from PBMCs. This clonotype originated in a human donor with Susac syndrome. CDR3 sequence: CASSPGLSRHEQFF. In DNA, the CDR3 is TGTGCCAGCAGCCCGGGACTATCACGGCATGAGCAGTTCTTC.